This T cell receptor (beta chain) was captured in a study of long-term antiretroviral therapy in people with HIV. The length of the CDR3 is 14 residues. Germline assignment: CDR1 MNHEY and CDR2 SVGAGI. Trimming pared 6 bases from V and 3 bases from J, leaving 12 bases between. Inclusion required at least two post-ART and at least one pre-ART PBMC samples. Findings of the study overall: The study found narrower CDR3 length ranges in HIV repertoires than in controls. Possibly under older ART regimens, blood was drawn between the mid-2000s and the late 2010s.

Note on this clone: The antigen is not known.

At the survey level, the v3.0 immunoSEQ assay was run. Libraries were prepared by immunoSEQ multiplex PCR; TCRdb keeps only in-frame clonotypes and omits some of them. The sample records tens of thousands of clones, about 90% being singletons. The chain recombines TRBV6-5 with TRBJ1-5; unclear D gene. The sequenced sample was unsorted PBMCs, obtained 2 years after starting antiretroviral therapy. This TCR came from a man in his forties or fifties with HIV. The CDR3 sequence is CASSDAGLNQPQHF. CDR3 DNA sequence: TGTGCCAGCAGCGATGCGGGTCTCAATCAGCCCCAGCATTTT.